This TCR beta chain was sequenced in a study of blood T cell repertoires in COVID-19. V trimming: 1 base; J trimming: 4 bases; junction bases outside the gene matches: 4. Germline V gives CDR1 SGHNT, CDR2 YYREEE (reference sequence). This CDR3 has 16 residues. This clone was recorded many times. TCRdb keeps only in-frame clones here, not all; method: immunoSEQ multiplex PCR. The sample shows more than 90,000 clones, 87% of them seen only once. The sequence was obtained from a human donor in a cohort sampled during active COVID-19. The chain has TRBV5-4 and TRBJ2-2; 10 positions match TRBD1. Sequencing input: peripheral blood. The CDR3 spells CASSLSGTGATGELFF. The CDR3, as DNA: TGTGCCAGCAGCTTGTCCGGGACAGGGGCCACCGGGGAGCTGTTTTTT.